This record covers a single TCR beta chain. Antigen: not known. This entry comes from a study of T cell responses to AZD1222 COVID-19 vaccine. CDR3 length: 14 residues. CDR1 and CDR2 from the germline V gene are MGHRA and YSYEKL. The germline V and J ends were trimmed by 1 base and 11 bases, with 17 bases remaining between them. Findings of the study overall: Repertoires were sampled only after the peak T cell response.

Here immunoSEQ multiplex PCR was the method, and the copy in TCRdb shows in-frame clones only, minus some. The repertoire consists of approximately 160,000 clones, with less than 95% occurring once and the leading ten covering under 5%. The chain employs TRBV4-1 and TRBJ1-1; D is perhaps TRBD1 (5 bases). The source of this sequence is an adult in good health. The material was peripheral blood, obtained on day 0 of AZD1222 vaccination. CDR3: CASSQVGKQAGAFF. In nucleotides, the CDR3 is TGCGCCAGCAGCCAAGTTGGGAAACAGGCTGGGGCTTTCTTT.